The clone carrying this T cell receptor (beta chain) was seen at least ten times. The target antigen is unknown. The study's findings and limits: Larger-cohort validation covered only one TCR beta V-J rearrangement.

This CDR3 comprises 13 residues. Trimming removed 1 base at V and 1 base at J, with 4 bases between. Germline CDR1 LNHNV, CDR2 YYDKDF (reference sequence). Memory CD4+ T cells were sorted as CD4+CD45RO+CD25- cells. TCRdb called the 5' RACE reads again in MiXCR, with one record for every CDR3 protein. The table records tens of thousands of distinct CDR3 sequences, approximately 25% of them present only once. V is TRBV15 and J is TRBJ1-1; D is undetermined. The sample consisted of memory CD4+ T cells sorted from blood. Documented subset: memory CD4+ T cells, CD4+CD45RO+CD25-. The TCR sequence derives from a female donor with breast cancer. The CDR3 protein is CATSRGGNTEAFF. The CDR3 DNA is TGTGCCACCAGCAGAGGGGGGAACACTGAAGCTTTCTTT.